The 20 T cell receptor beta chains below come from one sample, sequenced in a study of regulatory T cells in long-lasting Graves disease. CDR3 regions were amplified by Arm-PCR using iRepertoire HTBI primers to build TCR beta libraries. TCRdb used MiXCR to reprocess the multiplex PCR reads, holding one entry per CDR3 protein. The sample holds a few hundred thousand distinct CDR3 sequences, about a sixth seen once. Time point meaning: newly diagnosed GD, antithyroid drugs for less than 3 months. Following extraction of RNA from PBMCs, that RNA was used to make the TCR library. Another study also made use of these data, one on T cells in Graves' hyperthyroidism and ophthalmopathy.

The specimen was peripheral blood mononuclear cells (PBMCs), collected at new diagnosis, from a patient treated with antithyroid drugs. The receptor source for this set is a young woman with Graves disease.

There are many counts of this clonotype. The chain recombines TRBV11-3 with TRBJ2-2, with 8 bases aligning to TRBD2. Per germline, CDR1 SGHNT and CDR2 YENEEA. Losses at the gene ends were 4 bases for V and 10 bases for J; bases not matched to a gene: 8. The CDR3 spans 14 residues. Here the CDR3 DNA reads TGTGCCAGCAGCTATCACGGGAGGGCCGAGGAGCTGTTTTTT. Its translation is CASSYHGRAEELFF.

This clonotype appeared many times. This chain connects TRBV9 to TRBJ2-1; 9 positions match TRBD2. This CDR3 contains 17 residues. The germline gives CDR1 SGDLS, CDR2 YYNGEE. With V trimmed by 0 bases and J by 6 bases, 10 bases remained unmatched. This CDR3 reads CASSVERVLAGRNEQFF. The CDR3 DNA sequence: TGTGCCAGCAGCGTAGAGAGGGTACTAGCGGGTCGCAATGAGCAGTTCTTC.

In this sample, this clonotype turned up many times. The germline gene is not matched at one end of the junction; a read error may be the cause. This sequence joins TRBV7-9 and TRBJ2-7; 7 bases are shared with TRBD1. Germline V CDR1 and CDR2: SEHNR, FQNEAQ (reference sequence). The CDR3 has 11 residues. Here the CDR3 DNA reads TGTGCCAGCAGCCTCGACAGGGAGTTTGTCTTC. Translating it yields CASSLDREFVF. Full variable domain (missing parts from reference TRBV7-9 and TRBJ2-7): DTGVSQNPRHKITKRGQNVTFRCDPISEHNRLYWYRQTLGQGPEFLTYFQNEAQLEKSRLLSDRFSAERPKGSFSTLEIQRTEQGDSAMYLCASSLDREFVFGPGTRLTVT.

CDR3 loop: CASSQGWTGASGELFF. The CDR3 DNA reads TGCGCCAGCAGCCAAGGCTGGACAGGGGCGAGCGGGGAGCTGTTTTTT. J is TRBJ2-2 and V is TRBV4-1, with 9 bases identical to TRBD1. Germline trimming cut 1 base from V and 7 bases from J; bases unmatched to any gene: 7. CDR1 is MGHRA, CDR2 YSYEKL, per germline. The CDR3 consists of 16 residues.

In regard to this clonotype: This may stem from a read error, because a much larger clone lies one nucleotide away. This chain links TRBV5-1 with TRBJ2-5; TRBD1 or TRBD2 may be the D gene (5 bases each). V lost 5 bases and J 1 base, leaving 9 bases between the germline ends. From germline, CDR1 is SGHRS and CDR2 YFSETQ. The CDR3 has 13 amino acids. The CDR3 coding sequence is TGCGCCAGCAGACAGGACTTCCAAGAGACCCAGTACTTC. It codes for CASRQDFQETQYF.

In this sample, this clonotype turned up many times. This rearrangement joins TRBV2 to TRBJ2-7; no firm D call. Trimming pared 6 bases from V and 6 bases from J, leaving 18 bases between. CDR3 length: 14 amino acids. The germline V gene encodes CDR1 SNHLY and CDR2 FYNNEI. CDR3 sequence: CASRNPSRRSEQYF. For the CDR3, the DNA is TGTGCCAGCAGAAACCCATCTCGAAGGTCCGAGCAGTACTTC.

This clonotype has at least ten counts. The gene calls are TRBV11-2 and TRBJ2-7; D is ambiguous. Germline V gene sequence: CDR1 SGHAT, CDR2 FQNNGV. There are 14 residues in the CDR3. V was clipped by 0 bases and J by 3 bases, with 9 bases between them. The CDR3 here is CASSLDGQDYEQYF. The CDR3 region has the DNA TGTGCCAGCAGCTTAGACGGGCAGGACTACGAGCAGTACTTC.

This clonotype was detected many times. J is TRBJ1-1 and V is TRBV2, with D possibly being TRBD1 (6 bases). The CDR3 is 15 amino acids. Trimming shortened V by 10 bases and J by 4 bases, and 22 bases separated the two germline ends. Germline V gives CDR1 SNHLY, CDR2 FYNNEI. CDR3 amino acids: CAITGGAHDGTEAFF. The CDR3 region has the DNA TGTGCCATCACGGGGGGGGCGCATGATGGCACTGAAGCTTTCTTT.

Turning to this clonotype: A much larger clone lies one base from this, so it may be a read error. The rearrangement links TRBV5-6 to TRBJ2-1; D is unresolved. V was cut by 1 base and J by 8 bases, with 4 bases left in between. The CDR3 is 11 residues long. Germline V gives CDR1 SGHDT, CDR2 YYEEEE. CDR3 coding DNA: TGTGCCAGCAGCTTGAGGGATGAGCAGTTCTTC. It is translated as CASSLRDEQFF.

A few counts support this clonotype. This chain connects TRBV20-1 to TRBJ2-6; D might be TRBD2 (6 bases). The CDR3 length is 17 residues. Germline values: CDR1 DFQATT, CDR2 SNEGSKA (reference sequence). Trimming stripped 0 bases from V and 4 bases from J, with 16 bases between. The CDR3 loop reads CSARDVGGNPGANVLTF. CDR3 sequence (DNA): TGCAGTGCTAGAGATGTGGGGGGTAACCCCGGGGCCAACGTCCTGACTTTC.

On this clonotype: Given a much more abundant clone one base away, this may be a read error. The chain uses TRBV28 and TRBJ2-7; D is perhaps TRBD1 (6 bases). The CDR3 is 13 amino acids. CDR1 is MDHEN and CDR2 is SYDVKM in the germline V gene. V was pared by 1 base and J by 6 bases, with 10 bases between. In nucleotides, the CDR3 is TGTGCCAGCAGTTTATTTACAGGGACCGAGCAGTACTTC. Its protein product is CASSLFTGTEQYF.

This clonotype has only a few counts. The chain joins TRBV3-1 to TRBJ2-1; D remains unclear. V shed 0 bases and J shed 6 bases, with 9 bases lying between them. CDR3 length equals 14 residues. Germline CDR1 reads LGHDT; CDR2 reads YNNKEL (reference sequence). CDR3 amino acids: CASSQDYIGNEQFF. CDR3 in DNA: TGTGCCAGCAGCCAAGACTACATCGGCAATGAGCAGTTCTTC.

This clonotype was counted many times. This chain links TRBV12-3 or TRBV12-4 with TRBJ2-1; D gene unclear. V shed 5 bases and J shed 10 bases, with 24 bases lying between them. This CDR3 contains 16 residues. This chain's CDR3 is CASSPRGDSIPSEQFF. CDR3 DNA sequence: TGTGCCAGCAGTCCGCGTGGGGATTCCATTCCCTCAGAGCAGTTCTTC.

This clonotype was seen many times. The chain joins TRBV2 to TRBJ1-1; 8 bases agree with TRBD1. This CDR3 region has 14 residues. Unmatched junction bases numbered 7, after V lost 7 bases and J lost 3 bases. CDR1 is SNHLY, CDR2 FYNNEI, per germline. The CDR3 sequence: CASNSGTGYTEAFF. CDR3 nucleotide sequence: TGTGCCAGCAACTCAGGGACAGGTTACACTGAAGCTTTCTTT.

This clonotype was found a few times. The rearrangement links TRBV20-1 to TRBJ2-1; 8 nucleotides agree with TRBD1. This CDR3 spans 13 amino acids. The germline V gene encodes CDR1 DFQATT and CDR2 SNEGSKA (reference sequence). V lost 5 bases and J lost 8; bases outside the gene matches: 8. The CDR3 DNA is TGCAGTGCTTTACCGACAGGGGCGGATGAGCAGTTCTTC. Translating gives CSALPTGADEQFF.

A note on this clonotype: The junction departs from the called germline gene at one end, perhaps through a read error. The chain couples TRBV7-9 to TRBJ2-3; TRBD2 matches 11 bases. Germline V CDR1 and CDR2: SEHNR, FQNEAQ (reference sequence). This CDR3 spans 19 amino acids. The CDR3 protein is CASSPSAPSGRRGTDPQYF. The CDR3 DNA reads as TGTGCCAGCAGCCCTAGTGCCCCTAGCGGGAGGCGAGGCACAGATCCGCAGTATTTT.

The sample holds a few counts of this clonotype. The gene calls are TRBV10-3 and TRBJ1-3; a possible D gene is TRBD1 (5 bases). This CDR3 is built from 15 residues. Trimming stripped 3 bases from V and 0 bases from J, with 9 bases between. Germline V gives CDR1 ENHRY, CDR2 SYGVKD. The DNA of the CDR3 is TGTGCCATCAGTGACAGGGTGATCTCTGGAAACACCATATATTTT. Amino acid sequence: CAISDRVISGNTIYF.

This clonotype was seen at least ten times. The J gene is TRBJ2-1, the V gene TRBV15; 8 nucleotides align to TRBD2. The V gene end was trimmed by 0 bases and the J gene end by 9 bases; junction bases not matched to a gene: 10. This CDR3 is 16 amino acids long. In germline, CDR1 is LNHNV, CDR2 YYDKDF (reference sequence). CDR3 amino acids: CATSRDRTIAGGEQFF. The DNA for the CDR3 is TGTGCCACCAGCAGAGATCGGACTATCGCGGGGGGTGAGCAGTTCTTC. The entire variable domain, with the rest obtained from reference TRBV15 and TRBJ2-1, is as follows: DAMVIQNPRYQVTQFGKPVTLSCSQTLNHNVMYWYQQKSSQAPKLLFHYYDKDFNNEADTPDNFQSRRPNTSFCFLDIRSPGLGDTAMYLCATSRDRTIAGGEQFFGPGTRLTVL.

On this clonotype: This clone may be a read error of a much larger clone one base away. The rearrangement joins TRBV27 to TRBJ2-7; D unclear. The CDR3 runs to 11 residues. Trimming pared 3 bases from V and 5 bases from J, leaving 5 bases between. The germline gives CDR1 MNHEY, CDR2 SMNVEV (reference sequence). CDR3 amino acids: CASSFIHEQYF. Written as DNA, the CDR3 is TGTGCCAGCAGTTTTATCCACGAGCAGTACTTC.

The V gene is TRBV27, the J gene TRBJ1-5, with 8 bases lining up with TRBD1. Germline lookup yields CDR1 MNHEY and CDR2 SMNVEV (reference sequence). This CDR3 spans 16 amino acids. The junction had 9 bases not matched to a gene; V was cut back by 6 bases and J by 2 bases. CDR3 sequence (DNA): TGTGCCAGCAGGCCGGACAGGGCAATTGGCAATCAGCCCCAGCATTTT. It encodes CASRPDRAIGNQPQHF.